Following are 24 T cell receptor beta chains from one sample sequenced in a study of CD8+CD57+ T cells in acquired aplastic anemia. For sequencing, patients were chosen who had shown expansion of CD8+CD57+ cells by flow cytometry. CDR3 and TCR beta VDJ profiling relied on a genomic DNA template. TCRdb re-called the reads with MiXCR, one entry per CDR3 protein. Of roughly 500,000 distinct CDR3 sequences listed, more than 25% are singletons. The sample taken for sequencing was sorted CD4+, CD8+, or CD8+CD57+ T cells (not recorded which) from PBMCs. Every receptor here comes from a human donor with aplastic anemia.

The rearrangement joins TRBV20-1 to TRBJ1-5; perhaps TRBD1 as D (6 bases). The germline V gene encodes CDR1 DFQATT and CDR2 SNEGSKA (reference sequence). The ends were cut back, 1 base at V and 7 bases at J, with 20 bases in the middle. This CDR3 spans 16 amino acids. Written as DNA, the CDR3 is TGCAGTGCTAGAGCACAAGGGGGGGTAACCGGGCAGCCCCAGCATTTT. Translation: CSARAQGGVTGQPQHF.

The V and J genes are TRBV5-1 and TRBJ2-5, with 7 bases fitting TRBD2. Germline-derived CDR1 and CDR2 are SGHRS and YFSETQ. CDR3 length: 13 amino acids. V lost 10 bases and J lost 5; bases outside the gene matches: 11. CDR3 DNA sequence: TGCGCCTCGTCCCTTGGACTAGAGGAGACCCAGTACTTC. It specifies CASSLGLEETQYF.

This chain links TRBV29-1 with TRBJ2-3, with a tentative D call TRBD2 (5 bases). Germline CDR1 is SQVTM and CDR2 is ANQGSEA. CDR3 length equals 14 residues. V was cut by 7 bases and J by 6 bases, with 20 bases left in between. CDR3 amino acids: CSAHGKGASDTQYF. DNA for the CDR3: TGCAGCGCACACGGGAAAGGCGCCTCGGATACGCAGTATTTT.

In this sample, this clonotype turned up many times. V is TRBV20-1 and J is TRBJ1-2; D call uncertain. Germline V lookup: CDR1 DFQATT, CDR2 SNEGSKA (reference sequence). Trimming shortened V by 3 bases and J by 0 bases, and 8 bases separated the two germline ends. The CDR3 sequence is 13 residues long. The CDR3 DNA is TGCAGTGCTAGTGAGGGATCTAACTATGGCTACACCTTC. Translating it yields CSASEGSNYGYTF.

With respect to this clonotype: Given a much more abundant clone one base away, this may be a read error. V usage is TRBV7-9 and J usage is TRBJ1-1, with TRBD1 as a possible D gene (5 bases). The germline V gene encodes CDR1 SEHNR and CDR2 FQNEAQ (reference sequence). The CDR3 has 13 amino acids. CDR3 region: CTSRSRVDTEAFF. The CDR3 DNA reads as TGTACCAGCAGGTCCAGGGTTGATACTGAAGCTTTCTTT. The whole variable domain, remainder taken from reference TRBV7-9 and TRBJ1-1, is DTGVSQNPRHKITKRGQNVTFRCDPISEHNRLYWYRQTLGQGPEFLTYFQNEAQLEKSRLLSDRFSAERPKGSFSTLEIQRTEQGDSAMYLCTSRSRVDTEAFFGQGTRLTVV.

The genes are TRBV19 and TRBJ1-2; D unresolved. Trimming left V 8 bases short and J 1 base short, with 11 bases between. The CDR3 consists of 13 residues. From germline, CDR1 is LNHDA and CDR2 SQIVND (reference sequence). The CDR3 DNA reads as TGTGCCAGTTTTCAGGCAAATAACTATGGCTACACCTTC. Its protein is CASFQANNYGYTF. The complete variable domain, with remaining parts taken from reference TRBV19 and TRBJ1-2, reads DGGITQSPKYLFRKEGQNVTLSCEQNLNHDAMYWYRQDPGQGLRLIYYSQIVNDFQKGDIAEGYSVSREKKESFPLTVTSAQKNPTAFYLCASFQANNYGYTFGSGTRLTVV.

This clonotype has just a few counts. J is TRBJ1-5 and V is TRBV2; 7 bases are shared with TRBD1. The CDR3 totals 15 residues. The V gene's germline CDR1 is SNHLY and CDR2 FYNNEI. V lost 6 bases to trimming and J lost 6 bases; unmatched junction nucleotides: 11. CDR3 sequence: CASRGGQGGTQPQHF. Written as DNA, the CDR3 is TGTGCCAGCAGGGGGGGTCAGGGGGGGACTCAGCCCCAGCATTTT.

A few counts support this clonotype. The chain joins TRBV7-9 to TRBJ2-5; tentative D call: TRBD2 (5 bases). Germline loops: CDR1 SEHNR, CDR2 FQNEAQ (reference sequence). V lost 1 base and J 5 bases, leaving 17 bases between the germline ends. This CDR3 is built from 16 residues. CDR3 in amino acids: CASSLVSARSRETQYF. CDR3 nucleotides: TGTGCCAGCAGCTTAGTTAGCGCAAGATCAAGGGAGACCCAGTACTTC.

In this sample, this clonotype turned up many times. Germline and junction disagree at one end, which may indicate a read error. The chain employs TRBV7-9 and TRBJ2-7, with 8 positions matching TRBD2. The germline CDR1 and CDR2 sequences are SEHNR and FQNEAQ (reference sequence). CDR3 length: 13 amino acids. The CDR3 region has the DNA TGCGCCAGCAGCCCGGGACTAGTTTACGAGCAGTACTTC. Amino acid sequence: CASSPGLVYEQYF.

There are a few counts of this clonotype. The rearrangement joins TRBV9 to TRBJ1-6; 9 positions match TRBD1. This CDR3 is built from 15 residues. Per germline, CDR1 SGDLS and CDR2 YYNGEE. The J segment lost 10 bases and the V segment lost 2 bases, leaving 7 bases of the junction unmatched. CDR3 protein: CASSVTQGAGSPLHF. In DNA form, the CDR3 reads TGTGCCAGCAGCGTTACACAGGGGGCCGGCTCACCCCTCCACTTT.

On this clonotype itself: A single base separates this from a much larger clone, so it may be a read error. The V gene is TRBV7-3, the J gene TRBJ1-6; the D is unclear. The CDR3 is 10 residues long. Per the germline V gene, CDR1 is SGHTA and CDR2 is FQGTGA. The CDR3 coding sequence is TGTGCCGGCAGCCAGAGGGCCCTCCACTTT. The encoded protein is CAGSQRALHF.

This clonotype was seen only a few times. CDR3 sequence (DNA): TGCAGTGCTAGAGACCTTTCGCGGGAGGGGGGGAATGAGCAGTTCTTC. Translation: CSARDLSREGGNEQFF. The J gene is TRBJ2-1, the V gene TRBV20-1, with 9 bases that match TRBD2. V lost 0 bases, J lost 7 bases, and 10 bases stayed unmatched. From germline, CDR1 is DFQATT and CDR2 SNEGSKA (reference sequence). The CDR3 length is 16 residues.

This clonotype was recorded at least ten times. The genes are TRBV3-1 and TRBJ1-6, with D hard to call. The CDR3 sequence is 12 residues long. Per germline, CDR1 LGHDT and CDR2 YNNKEL (reference sequence). Trimming took off 3 bases at V and 7 bases at J, with 4 bases between the two ends. The CDR3 reads CASSQTNSPLHF. DNA for the CDR3: TGTGCCAGCAGCCAGACCAATTCACCCCTCCACTTT.

A word on this clonotype: One end of the junction does not line up with germline, which may come from a read error. The DNA for the CDR3 is TGTGCCAGCAGTGACAGGCCACCCCCCTACAATGAGCAGTTCTTC. As protein: CASSDRPPPYNEQFF. J is TRBJ2-1 and V is TRBV10-3; TRBD1 is a possible D gene (6 bases). The V gene's germline CDR1 is ENHRY and CDR2 SYGVKD. This CDR3 comprises 15 residues.

This chain links TRBV2 with TRBJ1-6, with 8 positions matching TRBD1. There are 14 residues in the CDR3. The V gene end was trimmed by 7 bases and the J gene end by 5 bases; junction bases not matched to a gene: 4. CDR1 SNHLY and CDR2 FYNNEI come from the germline V gene. The CDR3 DNA reads TGTGCCAGCACTCTGGACAGGGATAATTCACCCCTCCACTTT. Encoded protein: CASTLDRDNSPLHF.

Comment on this clonotype: With a much larger clone just one base away, this may be a read error. The rearrangement joins TRBV20-1 to TRBJ2-7, with D unresolved. CDR3 length: 12 residues. Germline V gene data show CDR1 as DFQATT and CDR2 as SNEGSKA (reference sequence). The CDR3 DNA sequence: TGCAGTGCTACAGCACCGGAATACGAGCGGTACTTC. Translation gives CSATAPEYERYF.

The count of this clonotype is one. The V call is TRBV29-1, the J call TRBJ2-1; D may be TRBD1 (5 bases). Per the germline V gene, CDR1 is SQVTM and CDR2 is ANQGSEA. This CDR3 is 10 amino acids long. CDR3 sequence reads: CNYEQDEQFF. CDR3 in DNA: TGCAACTATGAACAGGATGAGCAGTTCTTC.

This clonotype turned up a few times. The chain combines TRBV14 with TRBJ1-1; no clear D. Germline V gives CDR1 SGHDN, CDR2 FVKESK. The CDR3 spans 13 residues. Trimming pared 4 bases from V and 1 base from J, leaving 7 bases between. The CDR3 sequence: CASSPKGNTEAFF. For the CDR3, the DNA is TGTGCCAGCAGCCCTAAAGGGAACACTGAAGCTTTCTTT.

This clonotype has at least ten counts. The rearrangement joins TRBV9 to TRBJ2-3, with D perhaps TRBD1 (5 bases). The CDR3 is 13 residues long. With 2 bases removed from V and 6 bases from J, the gap between germline ends came to 10 bases. The germline V gene encodes CDR1 SGDLS and CDR2 YYNGEE. The CDR3 reads CASSVVQGDTQYF. CDR3 bases: TGTGCCAGCAGCGTGGTGCAGGGCGATACGCAGTATTTT.

This chain uses TRBV19 with TRBJ2-1; the match to TRBD1 covers 7 bases. The CDR3 contains 15 residues. Unmatched junction bases numbered 6, after V lost 2 bases and J lost 5 bases. Germline V gene sequence: CDR1 LNHDA, CDR2 SQIVND (reference sequence). The CDR3 DNA is TGTGCCAGTAGTATAAACTACAGGGGTAACAATGAGCAGTTCTTC. It is translated as CASSINYRGNNEQFF.

The gene calls are TRBV19 and TRBJ1-1; D is undetermined. Trimming cost V 6 bases and J 6 bases, with 11 bases left between them. Looked up from germline, CDR1 is LNHDA and CDR2 is SQIVND (reference sequence). The CDR3 loop spans 12 amino acids. The DNA of the CDR3 is TGTGCCAGTAGCAAGCCGAGCCCTGAAGCTTTCTTT. As protein: CASSKPSPEAFF.

This chain connects TRBV9 to TRBJ1-1, with 7 bases identical to TRBD1. The length of the CDR3 is 14 residues. Germline-derived CDR1 and CDR2 are SGDLS and YYNGEE. V gave up 0 bases and J gave up 4 bases; unmatched junction bases: 3. This CDR3 reads CASSVEGAITEAFF. The DNA of the CDR3 is TGTGCCAGCAGCGTAGAGGGGGCTATCACTGAAGCTTTCTTT.

The table lists this clonotype with many counts. The rearrangement joins TRBV6-1 to TRBJ1-2, with 8 bases aligning to TRBD1. CDR3 size: 13 residues. J was trimmed by 11 bases and V by 7 bases; bases with no gene match: 12. The germline V gene encodes CDR1 MNHNS and CDR2 SASEGT. The CDR3 bases are TGTGCCAGCACAGCCACCGGGACAGGCGGTTACACCTTC. This sequence encodes CASTATGTGGYTF.

This chain links TRBV6-5 with TRBJ1-2; the match to TRBD1 covers 8 bases. CDR3 size: 15 residues. V shed 3 bases, J shed 4 bases, and the junction held 7 bases outside the gene matches. From germline, CDR1 is MNHEY and CDR2 SVGAGI. The CDR3 here is CASSYARTGSYGYTF. The DNA for the CDR3 is TGTGCCAGCAGTTATGCGAGGACAGGGTCCTATGGCTACACCTTC.